This T cell receptor (beta chain) was retrieved from a study of cytomegalovirus exposure and HLA in healthy donors. Overall study context: An analysis done earlier identified more than 90 million unique TCR beta sequences from about 179 million T cells. The study, taken as a whole, reports: TCR beta V segments were, for the most part, productive about 87% or about 30% of the time in an earlier analysis. There was a cluster of highly shared sequence variants that was likely a sequencing artifact.

Notes on this clone: What it binds is unknown.

The PCR employed 60 Vbeta primers together with 13 Jbeta primers. Assay used: immunoSEQ multiplex PCR; TCRdb lists only in-frame clones, some missing. The sample includes about 150,000 clones, 80% of them seen just once. The TCR originated in a man in his thirties or forties in good health and CMV-seropositive. The sequencing input was PBMCs.

This chain's CDR3 is CASSEGFRVEQETQYF. CDR3 nucleotides: TGTGCCAGCAGTGAAGGTTTCAGGGTGGAGCAAGAGACCCAGTACTTC. The gene calls are TRBV6-1 and TRBJ2-5, with D perhaps matching TRBD1 (5 bases). CDR1 is MNHNS, CDR2 SASEGT, per germline. Deletions cut 1 base from V and 2 bases from J, with 14 bases between. The CDR3 contains 16 residues.